Detailed here is one T cell receptor (beta chain). Germline CDR1 SGHTA, CDR2 FQGTGA. CDR3 length: 16 amino acids. V was shortened by 5 bases and J by 1 base, with 16 bases between the two germline ends. Assay: immunoSEQ multiplex PCR; the TCRdb copy retains only in-frame clones and omits some. The sample contains about 160,000 clones, roughly 90% of which appear only once. The sample originates from a study of control samples from healthy donors and cancer patients. The chain employs TRBV7-3 and TRBJ2-3; the D is unclear. Sequenced material: blood. The TCR sequence derives from a man aged 30-40 years in good health. The CDR3 DNA follows: TGTGCCAGCAGCCCAACGCCACGGATCCGCACAGATACGCAGTATTTT. Translation: CASSPTPRIRTDTQYF.